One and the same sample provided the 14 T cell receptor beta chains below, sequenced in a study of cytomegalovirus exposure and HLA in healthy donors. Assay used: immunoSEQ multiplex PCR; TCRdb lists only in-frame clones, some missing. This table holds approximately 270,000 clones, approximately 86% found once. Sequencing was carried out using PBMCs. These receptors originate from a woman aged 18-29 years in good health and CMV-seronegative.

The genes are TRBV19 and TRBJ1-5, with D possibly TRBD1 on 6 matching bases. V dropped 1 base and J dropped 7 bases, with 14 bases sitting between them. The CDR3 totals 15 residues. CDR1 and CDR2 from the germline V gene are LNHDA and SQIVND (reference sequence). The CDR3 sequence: CASSIVRGAGQPQHF. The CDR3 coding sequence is TGTGCCAGTAGTATAGTCCGGGGGGCGGGGCAGCCCCAGCATTTT. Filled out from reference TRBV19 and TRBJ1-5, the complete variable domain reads DGGITQSPKYLFRKEGQNVTLSCEQNLNHDAMYWYRQDPGQGLRLIYYSQIVNDFQKGDIAEGYSVSREKKESFPLTVTSAQKNPTAFYLCASSIVRGAGQPQHFGDGTRLSIL.

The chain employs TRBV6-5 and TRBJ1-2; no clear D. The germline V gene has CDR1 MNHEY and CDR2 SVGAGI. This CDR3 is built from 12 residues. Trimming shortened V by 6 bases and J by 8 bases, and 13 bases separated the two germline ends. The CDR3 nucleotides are TGTGCCAGCAGGCCTAGCGGGTACGGCTACACCTTC. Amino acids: CASRPSGYGYTF.

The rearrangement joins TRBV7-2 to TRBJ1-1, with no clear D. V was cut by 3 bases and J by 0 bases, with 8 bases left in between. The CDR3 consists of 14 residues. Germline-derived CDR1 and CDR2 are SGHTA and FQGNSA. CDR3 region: CASSFYRVNTEAFF. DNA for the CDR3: TGTGCCAGCAGCTTTTACCGGGTGAACACTGAAGCTTTCTTT.

The DNA for the CDR3 is TGTGCCAGCAGCCCGGGACTAGCGCAAGGCGATGAGCAGTTCTTC. Translated: CASSPGLAQGDEQFF. This sequence joins TRBV13 and TRBJ2-1; 10 nucleotides match TRBD2. Germline V gene lookup returns CDR1 PRHDT and CDR2 FYEKMQ (reference sequence). This CDR3 has 15 amino acids. V shed 5 bases and J 8 bases; nucleotides not matched to a gene: 9.

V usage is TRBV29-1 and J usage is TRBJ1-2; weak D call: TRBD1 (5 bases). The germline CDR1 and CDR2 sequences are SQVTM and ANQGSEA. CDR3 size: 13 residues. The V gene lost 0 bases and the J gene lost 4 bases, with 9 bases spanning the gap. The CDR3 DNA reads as TGCAGCGTTGAAGATCGGCAGGGCTATGGCTACACCTTC. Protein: CSVEDRQGYGYTF.

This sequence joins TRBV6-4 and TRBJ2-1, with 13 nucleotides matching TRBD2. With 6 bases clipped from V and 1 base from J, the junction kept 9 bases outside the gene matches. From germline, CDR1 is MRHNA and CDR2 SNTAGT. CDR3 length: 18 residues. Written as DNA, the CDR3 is TGTGCCAGCAGAGATACTAGCGGGAGGGATTTGTCCTACAATGAGCAGTTCTTC. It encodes CASRDTSGRDLSYNEQFF.

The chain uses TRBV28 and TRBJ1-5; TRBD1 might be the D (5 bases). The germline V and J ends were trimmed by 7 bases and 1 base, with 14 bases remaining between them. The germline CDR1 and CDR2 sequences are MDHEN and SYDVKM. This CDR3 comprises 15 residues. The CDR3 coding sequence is TGTGCCAGCAAACCGCCCAGGGTGAGCAATCAGCCCCAGCATTTT. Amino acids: CASKPPRVSNQPQHF. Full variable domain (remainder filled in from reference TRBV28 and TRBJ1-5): DVKVTQSSRYLVKRTGEKVFLECVQDMDHENMFWYRQDPGLGLRLIYFSYDVKMKEKGDIPEGYSVSREKKERFSLILESASTNQTSMYLCASKPPRVSNQPQHFGDGTRLSIL.

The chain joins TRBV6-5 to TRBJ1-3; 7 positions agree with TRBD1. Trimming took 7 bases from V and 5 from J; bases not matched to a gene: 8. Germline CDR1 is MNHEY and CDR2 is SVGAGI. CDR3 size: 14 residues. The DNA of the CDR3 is TGTGCCAGCACCGCGACAGGGCCAAGAAACACCATATATTTT. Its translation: CASTATGPRNTIYF.

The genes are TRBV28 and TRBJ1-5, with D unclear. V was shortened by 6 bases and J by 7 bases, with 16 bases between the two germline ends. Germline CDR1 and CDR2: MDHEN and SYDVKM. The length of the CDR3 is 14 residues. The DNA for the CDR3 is TGTGCCAGCAGCCAAGACGGGGTCAGACAGCCCCAGCATTTT. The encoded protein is CASSQDGVRQPQHF. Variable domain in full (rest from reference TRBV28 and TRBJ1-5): DVKVTQSSRYLVKRTGEKVFLECVQDMDHENMFWYRQDPGLGLRLIYFSYDVKMKEKGDIPEGYSVSREKKERFSLILESASTNQTSMYLCASSQDGVRQPQHFGDGTRLSIL.

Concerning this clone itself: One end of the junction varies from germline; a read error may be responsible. The CDR3 loop is CASSLGEQGRGTDTQYF. The CDR3 DNA sequence: TGTGCTAGCAGCTTAGGGGAACAAGGCCGGGGTACAGATACGCAGTATTTT. The chain joins TRBV7-7 to TRBJ2-3; TRBD1 or TRBD2 may be the D gene (5 bases each). This CDR3 has 17 residues. In germline, CDR1 is SSHAT, CDR2 FNYEAQ (reference sequence).

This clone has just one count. The CDR3, as DNA: TGTGCCAGCAGCCCGCGGGGGGCAACTAATGAAAAACTGTTTTTT. It encodes CASSPRGATNEKLFF. The chain uses TRBV7-9 and TRBJ1-4, with a tentative D call TRBD1 (5 bases). Deletions cut 5 bases from V and 0 bases from J, with 10 bases between. CDR1 and CDR2 (germline): SEHNR, FQNEAQ (reference sequence). The CDR3 sequence is 15 residues long.

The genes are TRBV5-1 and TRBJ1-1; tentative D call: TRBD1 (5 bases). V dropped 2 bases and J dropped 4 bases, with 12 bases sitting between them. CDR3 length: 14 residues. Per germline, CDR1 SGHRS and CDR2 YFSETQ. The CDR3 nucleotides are TGCGCCAGCAGCTTCCAGGGTCCAAGCACTGAAGCTTTCTTT. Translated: CASSFQGPSTEAFF.

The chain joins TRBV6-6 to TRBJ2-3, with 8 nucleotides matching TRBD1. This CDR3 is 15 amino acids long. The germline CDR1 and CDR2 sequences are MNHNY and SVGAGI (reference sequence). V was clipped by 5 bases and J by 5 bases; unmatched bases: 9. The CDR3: CASSPTQGAIDTQYF. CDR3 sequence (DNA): TGTGCCAGCAGTCCCACCCAGGGGGCAATAGATACGCAGTATTTT.

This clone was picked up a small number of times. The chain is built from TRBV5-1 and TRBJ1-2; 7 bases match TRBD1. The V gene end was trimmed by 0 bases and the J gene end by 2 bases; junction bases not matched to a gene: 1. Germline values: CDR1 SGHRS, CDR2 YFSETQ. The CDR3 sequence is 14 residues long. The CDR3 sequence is CASSLGTGNYGYTF. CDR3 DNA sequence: TGCGCCAGCAGCTTGGGGACAGGAAACTATGGCTACACCTTC.